These T cell receptor beta chains were read from a single sample in a study of CD8+ T cells in alopecia areata. Profiled with immunoSEQ multiplex PCR; TCRdb holds only in-frame clones, not every one. The data contain some 170,000 clones, less than 80% of them singletons. Here the sequenced sample was CD8+ T cells sorted from blood, taken at week 0. All receptors derive from a human donor with alopecia areata. Both conserved end residues are part of each CDR3. The D gene is left open where the match is weak. Only some rows state a clone size, as once, few, many or a class for expanded clones.

j_gene | abundance | v_gene | d_gene | CDR3aa | CDR3nt
TRBJ1-6 | - | TRBV13 | TRBD1 | CASSLRQGNSPLHF | TGTGCCAGCAGCTTACGACAGGGAAATTCACCCCTCCACTTT
TRBJ1-5 | - | TRBV30 | - | CAWSDSPRQAEQRPQHF | TGTGCCTGGAGTGACTCACCCCGACAGGCGGAACAAAGGCCCCAGCATTTT
TRBJ2-3 | - | TRBV6-6 | TRBD1 | CASSIDRGGDTQYF | TGTGCCAGCAGTATCGACAGGGGAGGAGATACGCAGTATTTT
TRBJ2-2 | few | TRBV4-1 | - | CASSQETFAGELFF | TGCGCCAGCAGCCAAGAAACCTTTGCCGGGGAGCTGTTTTTT
TRBJ1-5 | - | TRBV5-6 | TRBD1 | CASSRGTDYSNQPQHF | TGTGCCAGCAGCCGCGGGACAGATTATAGCAATCAGCCCCAGCATTTT
TRBJ2-5 | - | TRBV18 | - | CASSPPSETQYF | TGTGCCAGCTCACCACCCAGCGAGACCCAGTACTTC
TRBJ2-1 | - | TRBV30 | - | CAWSNPGRAQFF | TGTGCCTGGAGTAATCCTGGTCGGGCCCAGTTCTTC
TRBJ2-3 | - | TRBV19 | - | CASSPAGRSTDTQYF | TGTGCCAGTAGCCCTGCGGGACGAAGCACAGATACGCAGTATTTT
TRBJ2-6 | - | TRBV4-1 | TRBD1 | CASSRGDREFSGANVLTF | TGCGCCAGCAGCCGTGGGGACAGGGAATTCTCTGGGGCCAACGTCCTGACTTTC
TRBJ1-1 | - | TRBV27 | - | CASSLGRFNTEAFF | TGTGCCAGCAGTTTAGGCAGATTTAACACTGAAGCTTTCTTT
TRBJ1-5 | - | TRBV6-5 | - | CASRGNPNSNQPQHF | TGTGCCAGCAGAGGGAATCCCAATAGCAATCAGCCCCAGCATTTT
TRBJ2-7 | - | TRBV19 | TRBD1 | CASSPGQAYEQYF | TGTGCCAGTAGTCCCGGACAGGCCTACGAGCAGTACTTC
TRBJ2-6 | few | TRBV23-1 | - | CASSTEGLGANVLTF | TGCGCCAGCAGTACTGAGGGGCTTGGGGCCAACGTCCTGACTTTC
TRBJ1-6 | few | TRBV4-1 | - | CASSQELPPLHF | TGCGCCAGCAGCCAAGAGCTACCACCCCTCCACTTT
TRBJ2-3 | once | TRBV27 | - | CASSSGGITDTQYF | TGTGCCAGCAGCTCAGGGGGGATCACAGATACGCAGTATTTT
TRBJ2-5 | - | TRBV6-5 | TRBD1 | CASPGQGAQETQYF | TGTGCCAGCCCGGGACAGGGAGCCCAAGAGACCCAGTACTTC
TRBJ1-5 | - | TRBV28 | - | CASSSGSTWRWDQPQHF | TGTGCCAGCAGTTCCGGATCGACCTGGCGGTGGGATCAGCCCCAGCATTTT
TRBJ2-1 | - | TRBV27 | - | CASSLYGLTGYNEQFF | TGTGCCAGCAGTTTATATGGCCTGACCGGTTACAATGAGCAGTTCTTC
TRBJ2-5 | - | TRBV29-1 | - | CSVSGARTQETQYF | TGCAGCGTCTCCGGGGCCCGAACCCAAGAGACCCAGTACTTC
TRBJ2-3 | few | TRBV4-2 | TRBD1 | CASSHGTGGTDTQYF | TGTGCCAGCAGCCATGGGACAGGGGGGACAGATACGCAGTATTTT
TRBJ2-5 | - | TRBV5-6 | - | CASSQGGQETQYF | TGCGCCAGCAGCCAAGGCGGACAAGAGACCCAGTACTTC
TRBJ2-5 | - | TRBV13 | - | CASSASGLAPAGMDQETQYF | TGTGCCAGCAGCGCAAGCGGCCTTGCCCCCGCCGGAATGGACCAAGAGACCCAGTACTTC
TRBJ2-2 | - | TRBV10-3 | TRBD1 | CAISAETGSGELFF | TGTGCCATCAGTGCGGAGACAGGGAGCGGGGAGCTGTTTTTT
TRBJ2-7 | few | TRBV19 | - | CASSMGPDTSYEQYF | TGTGCCAGTAGTATGGGTCCGGACACCTCCTACGAGCAGTACTTC
TRBJ2-7 | few | TRBV28 | - | CASSLKNEQYF | TGTGCCAGCAGTTTGAAGAACGAGCAGTACTTC
TRBJ1-1 | - | TRBV29-1 | - | CSVDVSATEAFF | TGCAGCGTTGATGTGTCAGCCACTGAAGCTTTCTTT
TRBJ2-7 | - | TRBV7-9 | TRBD1 | CASSWGQPNEQYF | TGTGCCAGCAGCTGGGGACAGCCCAACGAGCAGTACTTC
TRBJ2-7 | - | TRBV6-1 | TRBD2 | CASSEWWTSGENEQYF | TGTGCCAGCAGTGAATGGTGGACTAGCGGGGAAAACGAGCAGTACTTC
TRBJ2-7 | - | TRBV7-9 | - | CASTGRTQVDGEQYF | TGTGCCAGCACCGGCAGGACGCAGGTCGATGGCGAGCAGTACTTC
TRBJ2-5 | - | TRBV6-1 | TRBD2 | CASSELAGEDQETQYF | TGTGCCAGCAGTGAGTTGGCGGGGGAGGACCAAGAGACCCAGTACTTC
TRBJ2-1 | - | TRBV6-5 | - | CASSEPQVYNEQFF | TGTGCCAGCAGTGAACCCCAAGTGTACAATGAGCAGTTCTTC
TRBJ2-1 | - | TRBV4-1 | TRBD2 | CASSQVLGAGGPNEQFF | TGCGCCAGCAGCCAAGTCCTGGGGGCGGGGGGACCCAATGAGCAGTTCTTC
TRBJ1-4 | once | TRBV4-1 | - | CASRIQPTNEKLFF | TGCGCCAGCAGAATACAGCCAACTAATGAAAAACTGTTTTTT
TRBJ1-2 | - | TRBV27 | - | CATSPGVGYTF | TGTGCCACTTCCCCAGGGGTTGGCTACACCTTC
TRBJ2-7 | - | TRBV30 | TRBD1 | CAWGTGSDEQYF | TGTGCCTGGGGGACAGGTAGTGACGAGCAGTACTTC
TRBJ2-1 | - | TRBV4-1 | - | CASSLRRLDYNEQFF | TGCGCCAGCAGCCTCCGGCGACTCGACTACAATGAGCAGTTCTTC
TRBJ1-1 | - | TRBV18 | - | CASSPGQMNTEAFF | TGTGCCAGCTCACCAGGACAGATGAACACTGAAGCTTTCTTT
TRBJ2-2 | few | TRBV29-1 | - | CSVEKQGPGELFF | TGCAGCGTTGAAAAGCAGGGTCCCGGGGAGCTGTTTTTT
TRBJ2-3 | - | TRBV15 | - | CATSRARFGLARATDTQYF | TGTGCCACCAGCAGAGCCCGCTTCGGGCTAGCTAGAGCGACAGATACGCAGTATTTT
TRBJ1-1 | - | TRBV5-1 | - | CASSLGAETEAFF | TGCGCCAGCAGCTTGGGGGCAGAGACTGAAGCTTTCTTT
TRBJ2-1 | - | TRBV19 | TRBD2 | CGSSGGDYEQFF | TGTGGATCTAGCGGGGGGGACTATGAGCAGTTCTTC
TRBJ2-7 | - | TRBV19 | TRBD2 | CASSRTSVYEQYF | TGTGCCAGTAGTAGGACTAGCGTCTACGAGCAGTACTTC
TRBJ2-7 | - | TRBV11-2 | - | CASSLAIYEQYF | TGTGCCAGCAGCTTGGCCATCTACGAGCAGTACTTC
TRBJ2-5 | few | TRBV7-9 | TRBD2 | CASSETSRLAGAGTQYF | TGTGCCAGCAGCGAAACATCGCGACTAGCGGGGGCCGGGACCCAGTACTTC
TRBJ2-5 | - | TRBV13 | - | CASSSAEETQYF | TGTGCCAGCAGCTCCGCGGAAGAGACCCAGTACTTC
TRBJ2-1 | - | TRBV7-8 | - | CASSLMVSPGSSYNEQFF | TGTGCCAGCAGCTTAATGGTTTCCCCCGGAAGCTCCTACAATGAGCAGTTCTTC